Each of the 19 T cell receptor beta chains below was sequenced from the same sample in a study of CD8 T cells in Susac syndrome. Random hexamers were used to reverse transcribe an amount of roughly 0.45 to 1 ug RNA. MiXCR, applied by TCRdb to the immunoSEQ multiplex PCR reads, yields one record per CDR3 protein. This table has 120,000 or so distinct CDR3 sequences, about 92% appearing once. Material for sequencing was CD4+ T cells from PBMCs. Receptors were obtained from a human donor with multiple sclerosis.

V is TRBV18 and J is TRBJ2-7; 8 nucleotides agree with TRBD1. Germline loops: CDR1 KGHSH, CDR2 LQKENI. The CDR3 length is 16 residues. The V gene end was trimmed by 3 bases and the J gene end by 4 bases; junction bases not matched to a gene: 11. CDR3 sequence reads: CASSPSAGGVSYEQYF. The CDR3 DNA follows: TGTGCCAGCTCACCCTCGGCAGGGGGCGTATCTTACGAGCAGTACTTC.

V gene TRBV7-3 combines with J gene TRBJ1-1, with 7 bases aligning to TRBD1. Germline CDR1 reads SGHTA; CDR2 reads FQGTGA. The CDR3 is 14 amino acids. V trimming: 5 bases; J trimming: 1 base; junction bases outside the gene matches: 4. CDR3 in DNA: TGTGCCAGCAGCCGCGGGACAGCGAACACTGAAGCTTTCTTT. Amino acids: CASSRGTANTEAFF.

The chain couples TRBV30 to TRBJ2-7; D is uncertain. Germline V gives CDR1 GTSNPN, CDR2 SVGIG (reference sequence). Trimming took off 4 bases at V and 0 bases at J, with 7 bases between the two ends. This CDR3 has 12 residues. The CDR3 spells CAWKLSSYEQYF. CDR3 in DNA: TGTGCCTGGAAGCTGAGCTCCTACGAGCAGTACTTC. Variable domain in full (rest from reference TRBV30 and TRBJ2-7): SQTIHQWPATLVQPVGSPLSLECTVEGTSNPNLYWYRQAAGRGLQLLFYSVGIGQISSEVPQNLSASRPQDRQFILSSKKLLLSDSGFYLCAWKLSSYEQYFGPGTRLTVT.

The chain joins TRBV6-6 to TRBJ1-4; 7 bases fit TRBD1. CDR1 is MNHNY, CDR2 SVGAGI, per germline (reference sequence). There are 14 residues in the CDR3. The junction had 3 bases not matched to a gene; V was cut back by 4 bases and J by 4 bases. The CDR3 here is CASSSDRLNEKLFF. The DNA for the CDR3 is TGTGCCAGCAGTTCGGACAGGCTTAATGAAAAACTGTTTTTT.

V gene TRBV2 combines with J gene TRBJ2-2, with 8 bases fitting TRBD1. Germline CDR1 and CDR2: SNHLY and FYNNEI. The CDR3 length is 13 residues. V gave up 6 bases and J gave up 8 bases; unmatched junction bases: 5. This chain's CDR3 is CASRETGEGELFF. CDR3 in DNA: TGTGCCAGCAGAGAGACAGGGGAGGGGGAGCTGTTTTTT.

The genes are TRBV6-6 and TRBJ1-1; D might be TRBD1 (5 bases). V lost 6 bases and J 0 bases, leaving 11 bases between the germline ends. The germline V gene has CDR1 MNHNY and CDR2 SVGAGI (reference sequence). There are 14 residues in the CDR3. The CDR3 reads CASRRQTMNTEAFF. Written as DNA, the CDR3 is TGTGCCAGCAGGCGACAGACCATGAACACTGAAGCTTTCTTT.

This clonotype was observed once. The genes are TRBV5-4 and TRBJ2-2; possibly TRBD2 for D (5 bases). The CDR3 covers 17 residues. Germline V gene lookup returns CDR1 SGHNT and CDR2 YYREEE (reference sequence). Trimming left V 0 bases short and J 6 bases short, with 18 bases between. The CDR3 reads CASSLDRRRIVSGELFF. The CDR3 DNA reads TGTGCCAGCAGCTTGGACAGAAGGAGGATAGTATCCGGGGAGCTGTTTTTT.

The chain is built from TRBV3-1 and TRBJ2-7; tentative D call: TRBD2 (5 bases). CDR1 is LGHDT, CDR2 YNNKEL, per germline (reference sequence). This CDR3 contains 14 residues. Trimming removed 4 bases at V and 2 bases at J, with 12 bases between. Here the CDR3 DNA reads TGTGCCAGCAGCCCCTCCGGACTTCCCTACGAGCAGTACTTC. It specifies CASSPSGLPYEQYF.

The V gene is TRBV12-3 or TRBV12-4, the J gene TRBJ1-6; D is unclear. This CDR3 is built from 13 residues. V lost 5 bases and J 4 bases, leaving 6 bases between the germline ends. The CDR3 sequence: CASSQNYNSPLHF. CDR3 bases: TGTGCCAGCAGTCAGAATTATAATTCACCCCTCCACTTT.

V usage is TRBV7-2 and J usage is TRBJ1-6; 8 nucleotides align to TRBD1. Germline assignment: CDR1 SGHTA and CDR2 FQGNSA. V shed 5 bases, J shed 6 bases, and the junction held 6 bases outside the gene matches. The CDR3 is made up of 15 amino acids. CDR3 region: CASSKQGQGNSPLHF. The CDR3 DNA reads TGTGCCAGCAGCAAACAAGGACAGGGTAATTCACCCCTCCACTTT.

This clonotype was seen only once. The chain links TRBV19 to TRBJ1-1, with D tentatively TRBD1 (6 bases). This CDR3 has 14 residues. Germline V gene data show CDR1 as LNHDA and CDR2 as SQIVND (reference sequence). Trimming took off 6 bases at V and 0 bases at J, with 11 bases between the two ends. Here the CDR3 DNA reads TGTGCCAGTAGAAACACAGGGCTGAACACTGAAGCTTTCTTT. It encodes CASRNTGLNTEAFF.

The gene calls are TRBV7-9 and TRBJ1-4; D not resolved. CDR1 and CDR2 from the germline V gene are SEHNR and FQNEAQ (reference sequence). This CDR3 contains 16 residues. The ends were cut back, 5 bases at V and 5 bases at J, with 18 bases in the middle. CDR3 nucleotide sequence: TGTGCCAGCAGCCCAACCAAGACGGCGACAAATGAAAAACTGTTTTTT. This gives the protein CASSPTKTATNEKLFF.

V gene TRBV19 combines with J gene TRBJ1-2; D is unresolved. The CDR3 loop spans 13 amino acids. Germline-derived CDR1 and CDR2 are LNHDA and SQIVND (reference sequence). V lost 5 bases and J 2 bases, leaving 9 bases between the germline ends. CDR3 residues: CASSFGGNYGYTF. CDR3 bases: TGTGCCAGTAGTTTTGGAGGCAACTATGGCTACACCTTC.

The genes are TRBV23-1 and TRBJ2-3; D unresolved. TRBV23-1 is an ORF, with its function uncertain. The CDR3 is made up of 15 amino acids. The V gene lost 7 bases and the J gene lost 0 bases, with 14 bases spanning the gap. CDR3 DNA: TGCGCCAGCACCCAACGAAAAACTAGCACAGATACGCAGTATTTT. This gives the protein CASTQRKTSTDTQYF.

This sequence joins TRBV5-6 and TRBJ2-7; D not certain. With 2 bases removed from V and 2 bases from J, the gap between germline ends came to 8 bases. Germline CDR1 SGHDT, CDR2 YYEEEE. The CDR3 loop spans 13 amino acids. CDR3 sequence reads: CASSFNPPYEQYF. The CDR3 bases are TGTGCCAGCAGCTTCAACCCTCCCTACGAGCAGTACTTC.

The CDR3 coding sequence is TGTGCCAGCGATAGCAACATGAACACTGAAGCTTTCTTT. Its protein product is CASDSNMNTEAFF. The chain is built from TRBV6-2 or TRBV6-3 and TRBJ1-1; D remains unclear. The germline CDR1 and CDR2 sequences are MNHEY and SVGEGT. Trimming shortened V by 8 bases and J by 0 bases, and 10 bases separated the two germline ends. This CDR3 contains 13 residues.

The V gene is TRBV5-4, the J gene TRBJ2-7; 10 bases align to TRBD2. The V gene's germline CDR1 is SGHNT and CDR2 YYREEE (reference sequence). The trim removed 4 bases at V and 6 bases at J, leaving 13 bases unmatched. The CDR3 loop spans 16 amino acids. The DNA of the CDR3 is TGTGCCAGCAGCCCCCCGGGAGCGGGGGGGTTTGGCGAGCAGTACTTC. The encoded protein is CASSPPGAGGFGEQYF.

This chain uses TRBV7-2 with TRBJ2-2; D gene ambiguous. The germline V gene has CDR1 SGHTA and CDR2 FQGNSA. CDR3 length equals 14 residues. The V end lost 1 base, the J end lost 8 bases, and 11 bases lay between the germline ends. CDR3 in amino acids: CASSLVTGLGELFF. In nucleotides, the CDR3 is TGTGCCAGCAGCTTAGTGACGGGTTTAGGGGAGCTGTTTTTT.

As DNA, the CDR3 is TGTGCCAGCAGCCCCCAGCGTGGGGATTCACCCCTCCACTTT. Translation: CASSPQRGDSPLHF. The chain recombines TRBV6-5 with TRBJ1-6; D not certain. Germline CDR1 and CDR2: MNHEY and SVGAGI. V was pared by 6 bases and J by 8 bases, with 14 bases between. The CDR3 extends over 14 amino acids.